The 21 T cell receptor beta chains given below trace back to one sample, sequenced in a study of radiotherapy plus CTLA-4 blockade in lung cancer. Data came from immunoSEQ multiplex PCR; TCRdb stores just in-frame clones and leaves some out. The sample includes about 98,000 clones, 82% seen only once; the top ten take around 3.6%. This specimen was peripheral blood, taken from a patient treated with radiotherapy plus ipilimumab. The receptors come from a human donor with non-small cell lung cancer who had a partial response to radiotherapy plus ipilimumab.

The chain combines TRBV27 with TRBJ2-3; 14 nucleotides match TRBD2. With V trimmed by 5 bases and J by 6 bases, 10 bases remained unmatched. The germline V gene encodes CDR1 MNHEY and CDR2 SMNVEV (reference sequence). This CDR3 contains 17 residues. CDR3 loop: CASSLTGTSGSTDTQYF. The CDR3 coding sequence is TGTGCCAGCAGTCTGACCGGGACTAGCGGGAGTACGGATACGCAGTATTTT.

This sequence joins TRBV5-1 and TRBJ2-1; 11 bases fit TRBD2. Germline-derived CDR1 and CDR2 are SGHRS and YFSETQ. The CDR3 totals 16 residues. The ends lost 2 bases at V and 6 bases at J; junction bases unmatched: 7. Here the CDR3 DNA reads TGCGCCAGCAGCTTTACTAGCGGGAGCGGTTTCAATGAGCAGTTCTTC. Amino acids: CASSFTSGSGFNEQFF.

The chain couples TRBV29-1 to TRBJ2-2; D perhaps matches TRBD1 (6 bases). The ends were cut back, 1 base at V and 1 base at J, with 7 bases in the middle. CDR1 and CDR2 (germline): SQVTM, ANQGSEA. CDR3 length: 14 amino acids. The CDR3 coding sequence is TGCAGCGTTGAAGGGGGGCTGAACACCGGGGAGCTGTTTTTT. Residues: CSVEGGLNTGELFF.

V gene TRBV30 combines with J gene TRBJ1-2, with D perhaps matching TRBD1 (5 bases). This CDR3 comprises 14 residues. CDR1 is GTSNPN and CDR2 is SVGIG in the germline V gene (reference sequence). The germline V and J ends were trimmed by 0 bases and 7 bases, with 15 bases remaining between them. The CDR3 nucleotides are TGTGCCTGGAGTGTAGGGCAGGGATTCGGTGGCTACACCTTC. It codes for CAWSVGQGFGGYTF.

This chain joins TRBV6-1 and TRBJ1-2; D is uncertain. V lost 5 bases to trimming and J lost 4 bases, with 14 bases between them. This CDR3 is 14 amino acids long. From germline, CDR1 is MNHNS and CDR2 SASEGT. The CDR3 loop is CASSSSPWAYGYTF. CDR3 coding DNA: TGTGCCAGCAGTTCCTCCCCTTGGGCCTATGGCTACACCTTC.

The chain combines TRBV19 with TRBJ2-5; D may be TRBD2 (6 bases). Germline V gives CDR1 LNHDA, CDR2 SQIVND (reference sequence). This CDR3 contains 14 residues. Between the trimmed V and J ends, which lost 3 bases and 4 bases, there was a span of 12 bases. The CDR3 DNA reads TGTGCCAGTAGTATGGGGAGAGCGGGAGAGACCCAGTACTTC. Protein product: CASSMGRAGETQYF.

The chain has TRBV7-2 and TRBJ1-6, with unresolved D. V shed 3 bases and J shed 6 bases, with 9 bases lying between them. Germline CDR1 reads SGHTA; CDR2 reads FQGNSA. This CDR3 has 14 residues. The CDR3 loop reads CASSFDGINSPLHF. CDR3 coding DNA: TGTGCCAGCAGCTTCGACGGGATTAATTCACCCCTCCACTTT.

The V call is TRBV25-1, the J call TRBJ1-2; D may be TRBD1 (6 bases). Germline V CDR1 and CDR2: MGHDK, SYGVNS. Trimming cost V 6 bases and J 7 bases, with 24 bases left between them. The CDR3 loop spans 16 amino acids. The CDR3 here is CASSARGAGPWSGYTF. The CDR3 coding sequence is TGTGCCAGCAGCGCCAGGGGTGCAGGGCCTTGGAGTGGCTACACCTTC.

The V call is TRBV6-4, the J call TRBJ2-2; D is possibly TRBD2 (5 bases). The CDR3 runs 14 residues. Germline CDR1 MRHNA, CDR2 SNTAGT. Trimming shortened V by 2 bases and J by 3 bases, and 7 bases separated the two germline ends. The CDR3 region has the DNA TGTGCCAGCAGTGACGTGGGAGACACCGGGGAGCTGTTTTTT. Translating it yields CASSDVGDTGELFF.

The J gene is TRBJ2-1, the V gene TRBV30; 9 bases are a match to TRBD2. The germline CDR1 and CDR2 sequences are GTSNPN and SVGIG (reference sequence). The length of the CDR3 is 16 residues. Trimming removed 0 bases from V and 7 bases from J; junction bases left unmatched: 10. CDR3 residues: CAWSVMAGGPRNEQFF. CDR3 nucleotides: TGTGCCTGGAGTGTAATGGCGGGAGGGCCGCGGAATGAGCAGTTCTTC.

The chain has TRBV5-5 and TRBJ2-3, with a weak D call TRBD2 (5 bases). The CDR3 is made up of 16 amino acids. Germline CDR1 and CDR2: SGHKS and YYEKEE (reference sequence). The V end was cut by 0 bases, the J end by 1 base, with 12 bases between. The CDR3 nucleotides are TGTGCCAGCAGCTTGGCGGCAGCGGCCCGCACAGATACGCAGTATTTT. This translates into CASSLAAAARTDTQYF.

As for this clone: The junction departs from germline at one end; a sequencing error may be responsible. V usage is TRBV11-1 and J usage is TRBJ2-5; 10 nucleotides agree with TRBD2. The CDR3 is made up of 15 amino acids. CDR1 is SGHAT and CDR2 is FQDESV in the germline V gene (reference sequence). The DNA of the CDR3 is TGTGCCAGCAGCCTAGCGGGGGCGTACCAAGAGACCCAGTACTTC. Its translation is CASSLAGAYQETQYF.

CDR3 in amino acids: CSPPRGRVAFF. CDR3 coding DNA: TGCAGTCCACCGCGGGGCAGGGTGGCTTTCTTT. This chain joins TRBV20-1 and TRBJ1-1, with TRBD1 as a possible D gene (5 bases). In germline, CDR1 is DFQATT, CDR2 SNEGSKA (reference sequence). The CDR3 loop spans 11 amino acids. The V end was cut by 8 bases, the J end by 11 bases, with 18 bases between.

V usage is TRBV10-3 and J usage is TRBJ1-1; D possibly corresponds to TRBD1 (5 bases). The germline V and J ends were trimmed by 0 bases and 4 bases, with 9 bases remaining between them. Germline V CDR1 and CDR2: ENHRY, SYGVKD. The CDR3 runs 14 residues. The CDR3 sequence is CAISESRGGTEAFF. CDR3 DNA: TGTGCCATCAGTGAGTCAAGGGGAGGCACTGAAGCTTTCTTT.

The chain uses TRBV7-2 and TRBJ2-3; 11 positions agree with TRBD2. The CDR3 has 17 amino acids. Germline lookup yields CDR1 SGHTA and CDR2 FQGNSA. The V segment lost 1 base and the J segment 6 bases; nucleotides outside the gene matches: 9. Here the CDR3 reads CASSLGLTSGGSDTQYF. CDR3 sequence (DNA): TGTGCCAGCAGCTTAGGTCTCACTAGCGGGGGCTCGGATACGCAGTATTTT. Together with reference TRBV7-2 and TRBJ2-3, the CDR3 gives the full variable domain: GAGVSQSPSNKVTEKGKDVELRCDPISGHTALYWYRQSLGQGLEFLIYFQGNSAPDKSGLPSDRFSAERTGGSVSTLTIQRTQQEDSAVYLCASSLGLTSGGSDTQYFGPGTRLTVL.

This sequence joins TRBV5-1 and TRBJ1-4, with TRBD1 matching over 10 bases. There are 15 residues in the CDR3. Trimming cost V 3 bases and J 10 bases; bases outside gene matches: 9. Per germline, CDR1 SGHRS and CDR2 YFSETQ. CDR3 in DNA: TGCGCCAGCAGCTCCCTCGGGACAGGGGAAGGAAAACTGTTTTTT. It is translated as CASSSLGTGEGKLFF.

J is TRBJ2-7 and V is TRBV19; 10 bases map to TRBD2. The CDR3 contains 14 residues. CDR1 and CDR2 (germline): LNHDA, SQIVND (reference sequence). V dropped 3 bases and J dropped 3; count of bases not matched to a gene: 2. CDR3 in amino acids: CASSMLAGVYEQYF. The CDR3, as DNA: TGTGCCAGTAGTATGCTAGCGGGAGTCTACGAGCAGTACTTC.

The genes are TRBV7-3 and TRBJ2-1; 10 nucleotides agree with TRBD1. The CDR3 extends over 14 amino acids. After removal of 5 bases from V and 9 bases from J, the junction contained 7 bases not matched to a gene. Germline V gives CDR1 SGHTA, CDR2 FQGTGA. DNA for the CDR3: TGTGCCAGCAGCCCCAGGACAGGGGGGGGTGAGCAGTTCTTC. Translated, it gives CASSPRTGGGEQFF. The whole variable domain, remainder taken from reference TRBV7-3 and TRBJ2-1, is GAGVSQTPSNKVTEKGKYVELRCDPISGHTALYWYRQSLGQGPEFLIYFQGTGAADDSGLPNDRFFAVRPEGSVSTLKIQRTERGDSAVYLCASSPRTGGGEQFFGPGTRLTVL.

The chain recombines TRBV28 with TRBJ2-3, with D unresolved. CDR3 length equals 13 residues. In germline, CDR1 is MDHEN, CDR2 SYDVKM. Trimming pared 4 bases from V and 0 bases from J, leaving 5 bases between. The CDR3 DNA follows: TGTGCCAGCAGTTCTCCTAGCACAGATACGCAGTATTTT. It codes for CASSSPSTDTQYF.

The CDR3 DNA reads TGTGCCAGCAGCACCGGGACTAGCGGGAATTCGGCCTTAGATACGCAGTATTTT. It is translated as CASSTGTSGNSALDTQYF. This chain uses TRBV5-8 with TRBJ2-3, with 13 nucleotides matching TRBD2. The CDR3 consists of 18 residues. Germline V gene data show CDR1 as SGHTS and CDR2 as YDEGEE. The trim removed 4 bases at V and 5 bases at J, leaving 13 bases unmatched.

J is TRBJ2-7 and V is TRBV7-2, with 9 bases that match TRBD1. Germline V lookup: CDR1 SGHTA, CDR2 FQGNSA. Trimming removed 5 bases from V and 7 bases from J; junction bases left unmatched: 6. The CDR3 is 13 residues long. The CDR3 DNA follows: TGTGCCAGCAGCATAAGGACAGGGGTAGAGCAGTACTTC. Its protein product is CASSIRTGVEQYF.